One and the same sample provided the 27 T cell receptor beta chains below, sequenced in a study of T cells in Graves' hyperthyroidism and ophthalmopathy. Amplification yielded TCR beta CDR3 regions, with RNA transcripts as the source. First-round RT-PCR of the TCR CDR3 relied on the HTBI primer set. One entry per CDR3 protein results from TCRdb running MiXCR on the multiplex PCR reads. The sample has 650,000 to 850,000 distinct CDR3 sequences, roughly a sixth seen once. The sample consisted of blood. The receptors were gathered from a woman aged 50 to 60 with Graves' hyperthyroidism that later progressed to Graves' ophthalmopathy.

Ten or more counts support this clonotype. CDR3 coding DNA: TGTGCCAGCACGGGACATAACTATGGCTACACCTTC. Encoded protein: CASTGHNYGYTF. The chain recombines TRBV12-3 or TRBV12-4 with TRBJ1-2, with a weak D call TRBD1 (6 bases). V shed 7 bases and J shed 1 base, with 7 bases lying between them. CDR3 length equals 12 residues.

The sample holds many counts of this clonotype. This chain joins TRBV5-1 and TRBJ2-3, with 10 bases matching TRBD2. Trimming removed 5 bases from V and 2 bases from J; junction bases left unmatched: 2. The CDR3 sequence is 14 residues long. CDR1 is SGHRS and CDR2 is YFSETQ in the germline V gene. In nucleotides, the CDR3 is TGCGCCAGCAGACTAGCGGGGTTCACAGATACGCAGTATTTT. Translation gives CASRLAGFTDTQYF.

The gene calls are TRBV6-5 and TRBJ1-5; D unresolved. This CDR3 has 14 amino acids. Trimming took off 4 bases at V and 6 bases at J, with 13 bases between the two ends. Germline lookup yields CDR1 MNHEY and CDR2 SVGAGI. CDR3 bases: TGTGCCAGCAGTTCCACAGCCCGGGGTCAGCCCCAGCATTTT. Its protein product is CASSSTARGQPQHF.

Only a few counts were recorded for this clonotype. The V and J genes are TRBV18 and TRBJ2-5; TRBD2 agrees at 11 bases. Trimming cost V 4 bases and J 3 bases; bases outside gene matches: 7. The germline CDR1 and CDR2 sequences are KGHSH and LQKENI. This CDR3 is 16 amino acids long. The CDR3 is CASSRLLAGEKETQYF. The CDR3 DNA sequence: TGTGCCAGCTCACGTCTACTAGCGGGGGAGAAAGAGACCCAGTACTTC.

This clonotype was detected a few times. The chain carries TRBV6-5 and TRBJ2-7; the D is unclear. CDR1 and CDR2 (germline): MNHEY, SVGAGI. This CDR3 has 17 residues. The ends were cut back, 2 bases at V and 0 bases at J, with 17 bases in the middle. The CDR3 bases are TGTGCCAGCAGTTACCCTCCGGACGGCCTTAGCTCCTACGAGCAGTACTTC. This translates into CASSYPPDGLSSYEQYF.

This clonotype has at least ten counts. The rearrangement uses TRBV5-1 and TRBJ1-1; the D gene is possibly TRBD1 (6 bases). The CDR3 extends over 16 amino acids. Germline V CDR1 and CDR2: SGHRS, YFSETQ. The V end was cut by 2 bases, the J end by 1 base, with 15 bases between. The CDR3 region is CASSLSSGTQNTEAFF. DNA of the CDR3: TGCGCCAGCAGCTTAAGCTCCGGGACACAGAACACTGAAGCTTTCTTT.

V is TRBV5-1 and J is TRBJ2-1, with D unresolved. CDR3 size: 13 residues. CDR1 is SGHRS, CDR2 YFSETQ, per germline. V lost 6 bases to trimming and J lost 0 bases, with 7 bases between them. CDR3 sequence (DNA): TGCGCCAGCATGGAAGGCTCCTACAATGAGCAGTTCTTC. Translating gives CASMEGSYNEQFF.

The chain employs TRBV10-3 and TRBJ2-5; 7 bases are shared with TRBD1. The CDR3 length is 13 residues. In germline, CDR1 is ENHRY, CDR2 SYGVKD. Trimming cost V 1 base and J 4 bases; bases outside gene matches: 0. The CDR3 spells CAISEYRGETQYF. The DNA of the CDR3 is TGTGCCATCAGTGAGTACAGGGGAGAGACCCAGTACTTC.

The rearrangement links TRBV12-3 or TRBV12-4 to TRBJ2-3; 14 bases line up with TRBD2. V shed 1 base, J shed 7 bases, and the junction held 7 bases outside the gene matches. The CDR3 is made up of 17 amino acids. The CDR3: CASSLETSGGASNTQYF. The CDR3 coding sequence is TGTGCCAGCAGTTTAGAGACTAGCGGGGGGGCAAGTAATACGCAGTATTTT.

The V call is TRBV13, the J call TRBJ1-1, with unresolved D. The CDR3 extends over 14 amino acids. V shed 8 bases and J shed 1 base, with 14 bases lying between them. Germline CDR1 reads PRHDT; CDR2 reads FYEKMQ (reference sequence). The CDR3, as DNA: TGTGCCAGCGGATGGGATGTGGGGAACACTGAAGCTTTCTTT. This codes for CASGWDVGNTEAFF.

This clonotype was seen repeatedly, ten times or more. The V gene is TRBV2, the J gene TRBJ2-1; perhaps TRBD1 as D (6 bases). The CDR3 is made up of 14 amino acids. Germline-derived CDR1 and CDR2 are SNHLY and FYNNEI. V was clipped by 2 bases and J by 6 bases, with 11 bases between them. The DNA for the CDR3 is TGTGCCAGCAGTGAACAACAGGGTATCAATGAGCAGTTCTTC. This translates into CASSEQQGINEQFF.

The genes are TRBV19 and TRBJ1-2; D remains ambiguous. Germline CDR1 and CDR2: LNHDA and SQIVND (reference sequence). This CDR3 is built from 13 residues. V was shortened by 6 bases and J by 8 bases, with 16 bases between the two germline ends. The CDR3 spells CASRLTSPGGYTF. The CDR3 DNA reads TGTGCCAGTAGGTTGACATCCCCCGGGGGCTACACCTTC.

V gene TRBV5-1 combines with J gene TRBJ1-1; the match to TRBD1 covers 7 bases. The length of the CDR3 is 16 residues. With V trimmed by 4 bases and J by 5 bases, 14 bases remained unmatched. Germline V gives CDR1 SGHRS, CDR2 YFSETQ. DNA of the CDR3: TGCGCCAGCAGCCCAAAAGGGGGCGAGGATTCGACTGAAGCTTTCTTT. The encoded protein is CASSPKGGEDSTEAFF.

This clonotype has a count of ten or more. The J gene is TRBJ1-6, the V gene TRBV11-2, with 8 bases that match TRBD1. Unmatched junction bases numbered 7, after V lost 6 bases and J lost 9 bases. Germline CDR1 is SGHAT and CDR2 is FQNNGV. This CDR3 has 14 amino acids. CDR3 nucleotide sequence: TGTGCCAGCAGTTTGGACAGGGTTGGTTCACCCCTCCACTTT. Amino acids: CASSLDRVGSPLHF.

This clonotype showed up many times. This chain connects TRBV7-9 to TRBJ2-5; 9 bases map to TRBD2. Germline-derived CDR1 and CDR2 are SEHNR and FQNEAQ (reference sequence). The CDR3 extends over 15 amino acids. V was clipped by 5 bases and J by 1 base; unmatched bases: 5. Here the CDR3 DNA reads TGTGCCAGCAGCCTAATTAGCGGGGGCCAAGAGACCCAGTACTTC. This encodes CASSLISGGQETQYF. The variable domain in full, with the rest retrieved from reference TRBV7-9 and TRBJ2-5, is DTGVSQNPRHKITKRGQNVTFRCDPISEHNRLYWYRQTLGQGPEFLTYFQNEAQLEKSRLLSDRFSAERPKGSFSTLEIQRTEQGDSAMYLCASSLISGGQETQYFGPGTRLLVL.

The chain employs TRBV12-3 or TRBV12-4 and TRBJ1-2; tentative D call: TRBD1 (6 bases). Trimming took off 7 bases at V and 4 bases at J, with 16 bases between the two ends. The CDR3 runs 14 residues. CDR3 residues: CASTRSPGAYGYTF. In DNA form, the CDR3 reads TGTGCCAGCACCCGTAGTCCGGGGGCCTATGGCTACACCTTC.

This clonotype was picked up many times. The CDR3 coding sequence is TGTGCCAGCAGAACAACCGACTTGATAGTGGGGACAGATACGCAGTATTTT. Residues: CASRTTDLIVGTDTQYF. J is TRBJ2-3 and V is TRBV6-1; D is unresolved. Per the germline V gene, CDR1 is MNHNS and CDR2 is SASEGT. The CDR3 totals 17 residues. The ends were cut back, 6 bases at V and 3 bases at J, with 22 bases in the middle.

Ten or more counts support this clonotype. This chain joins TRBV2 and TRBJ2-1; no clear D gene. CDR1 and CDR2 from the germline V gene are SNHLY and FYNNEI. Trimming removed 6 bases at V and 7 bases at J, with 16 bases between. The CDR3 length is 14 residues. CDR3 region: CASSPDHDPNEQFF. In nucleotides, the CDR3 is TGTGCCAGCAGCCCGGATCACGATCCTAATGAGCAGTTCTTC.

This clonotype was seen at least ten times. The V gene is TRBV3-1, the J gene TRBJ2-1; 8 bases are shared with TRBD2. V gave up 0 bases and J gave up 5 bases; unmatched junction bases: 3. Germline values: CDR1 LGHDT, CDR2 YNNKEL (reference sequence). This CDR3 spans 15 amino acids. In nucleotides, the CDR3 is TGTGCCAGCAGCCAAGACCCTAGCGGGCACAATGAGCAGTTCTTC. As protein: CASSQDPSGHNEQFF.

The chain carries TRBV20-1 and TRBJ2-4; TRBD2 is a possible D gene (5 bases). Per the germline V gene, CDR1 is DFQATT and CDR2 is SNEGSKA (reference sequence). V lost 3 bases and J lost 0, with 9 bases in between. The CDR3 has 14 amino acids. In DNA, the CDR3 is TGCAGTGCTAGTGAGGGTTTAGCCAAAAACATTCAGTACTTC. Translation gives CSASEGLAKNIQYF.

The table lists this clonotype with many counts. The V gene is TRBV18, the J gene TRBJ2-5; 8 bases match TRBD2. V was clipped by 2 bases and J by 5 bases; unmatched bases: 10. CDR1 KGHSH and CDR2 LQKENI come from the germline V gene. CDR3 length: 16 amino acids. The CDR3 reads CASSPTAGETGETQYF. DNA of the CDR3: TGTGCCAGCTCACCAACAGCGGGGGAGACGGGGGAGACCCAGTACTTC.

This clonotype turned up a few times. The rearrangement uses TRBV5-1 and TRBJ2-2; no clear D. Trimming left V 5 bases short and J 1 base short, with 9 bases between. The CDR3 contains 14 residues. The V gene's germline CDR1 is SGHRS and CDR2 YFSETQ. CDR3 bases: TGCGCCAGCAGGTTACTACAGAACACCGGGGAGCTGTTTTTT. Residues: CASRLLQNTGELFF.

This clonotype has a handful of counts. CDR3 sequence (DNA): TGTGCCAGCAGTTACGAGCGGGGACGGACGTACGAGCAGTACTTC. Its translation is CASSYERGRTYEQYF. The genes are TRBV6-5 and TRBJ2-7; TRBD2 matches 7 bases. This CDR3 region has 15 residues. V shed 2 bases, J shed 4 bases, and the junction held 8 bases outside the gene matches. Per germline, CDR1 MNHEY and CDR2 SVGAGI.

CDR3 loop: CAWKGGRDQPQHF. CDR3 in DNA: TGTGCCTGGAAGGGGGGGCGCGATCAGCCCCAGCATTTT. The genes are TRBV30 and TRBJ1-5; TRBD1 is a possible D gene (6 bases). Germline-derived CDR1 and CDR2 are GTSNPN and SVGIG (reference sequence). This CDR3 is 13 amino acids long. With 4 bases removed from V and 5 bases from J, the gap between germline ends came to 12 bases.

This clonotype was seen at least ten times. The chain carries TRBV18 and TRBJ2-5, with unresolved D. V was pared by 1 base and J by 2 bases, with 8 bases between. The CDR3 length is 14 residues. Germline V CDR1 and CDR2: KGHSH, LQKENI. The CDR3 loop is CASSPRAVQETQYF. DNA of the CDR3: TGTGCCAGCTCACCACGGGCGGTTCAAGAGACCCAGTACTTC.

This clonotype was seen many times. The chain joins TRBV18 to TRBJ2-7, with 9 bases identical to TRBD1. The V gene's germline CDR1 is KGHSH and CDR2 LQKENI. This CDR3 is built from 15 residues. V was pared by 6 bases and J by 0 bases, with 6 bases of the junction left unmatched. DNA of the CDR3: TGTGCCAGCTCCCAACCGGGACAGGGCTCCTACGAGCAGTACTTC. Its protein is CASSQPGQGSYEQYF.

This clonotype was seen only a few times. The V and J genes are TRBV7-9 and TRBJ1-4, with D maybe TRBD1 (5 bases). There are 16 residues in the CDR3. The germline V and J ends were trimmed by 5 bases and 8 bases, with 21 bases remaining between them. CDR1 is SEHNR, CDR2 FQNEAQ, per germline (reference sequence). The CDR3 region is CASSPSLGAGGEKLFF. CDR3 coding DNA: TGTGCCAGCAGCCCCTCGTTAGGGGCCGGGGGGGAAAAACTGTTTTTT. The whole variable domain, remainder taken from reference TRBV7-9 and TRBJ1-4, is DTGVSQNPRHKITKRGQNVTFRCDPISEHNRLYWYRQTLGQGPEFLTYFQNEAQLEKSRLLSDRFSAERPKGSFSTLEIQRTEQGDSAMYLCASSPSLGAGGEKLFFGSGTQLSVL.